Following are 27 T cell receptor beta chains from one sample sequenced in a study of blood T cell repertoires in COVID-19 (TCRdb year 2020). The library was produced with the immunoSEQ multiplex PCR assay. TCRdb mirrors the immuneACCESS table, restricted to in-frame sequences. Some clones are absent from its copies; in checked studies, under half trace to an unresolved V gene, and the reason for the others is unknown. Within this sample are 200,000 to 250,000 clones, with approximately 85% of them counted one time only. Jointly, the top ten make up roughly 2.2% of the sample. Sequences were obtained from peripheral blood. The receptors stem from a woman in her seventies with COVID-19, enrolled during active disease.

The rearrangement uses TRBV7-8 and TRBJ1-5, with D maybe TRBD1 (5 bases). V was trimmed by 1 base and J by 5 bases, leaving 9 bases between them. Germline V gene lookup returns CDR1 SGHVS and CDR2 FQNEAQ. The CDR3 has 14 residues. CDR3 protein: CASSLGRVDQPQHF. The CDR3 region has the DNA TGTGCCAGCAGCTTAGGCAGGGTAGATCAGCCCCAGCATTTT. The full variable domain, completed using reference TRBV7-8 and TRBJ1-5, is GAGVSQSPRYKVAKRGQDVALRCDPISGHVSLFWYQQALGQGPEFLTYFQNEAQLDKSGLPSDRFFAERPEGSVSTLKIQRTQQEDSAVYLCASSLGRVDQPQHFGDGTRLSIL.

This clone showed up just once. The rearrangement uses TRBV7-2 and TRBJ1-1; D might be TRBD1 (6 bases). Germline CDR1 reads SGHTA; CDR2 reads FQGNSA. V gave up 5 bases and J gave up 1 base, with 11 bases separating them. The CDR3 spans 14 residues. The DNA for the CDR3 is TGTGCCAGCAGCGCTAGGACAGAGAACACTGAAGCTTTCTTT. Translation: CASSARTENTEAFF.

This clone was seen more than once but under ten times. V usage is TRBV10-1 and J usage is TRBJ1-1; possibly TRBD1 for D (5 bases). The CDR3 has 16 amino acids. V was clipped by 3 bases and J by 1 base, with 15 bases between them. The germline CDR1 and CDR2 sequences are WNHNN and SYGVQD (reference sequence). CDR3 bases: TGCGCCAGCAGTGAAACTTGTCTGGGGGGGAACACTGAAGCTTTCTTT. Its translation: CASSETCLGGNTEAFF.

The chain uses TRBV14 and TRBJ1-6; D is unclear. Germline assignment: CDR1 SGHDN and CDR2 FVKESK. The V gene lost 4 bases and the J gene lost 6 bases, with 10 bases spanning the gap. CDR3 length: 14 amino acids. This CDR3 is CASSLARGNSPLHF. The DNA of the CDR3 is TGTGCCAGCAGCCTGGCTCGCGGTAATTCACCCCTCCACTTT.

CDR3 sequence (DNA): TGTGCCAGCAGTGAAGCGCTTCAGGGGACCGCACCCTACGAGCAGTACTTC. Amino acids: CASSEALQGTAPYEQYF. This chain joins TRBV6-1 and TRBJ2-7; D is possibly TRBD1 (6 bases). The V and J ends lost 0 bases and 2 bases respectively, with 17 bases between them. Germline-derived CDR1 and CDR2 are MNHNS and SASEGT. This CDR3 comprises 17 residues.

The rearrangement joins TRBV30 to TRBJ2-1; weak D call: TRBD1 (5 bases). Germline lookup yields CDR1 GTSNPN and CDR2 SVGIG (reference sequence). The CDR3 is 17 residues long. V lost 8 bases and J 0 bases, leaving 23 bases between the germline ends. The CDR3, as DNA: TGTGCCCCCACGCCAGGGAAACGGTTAAGCTCCTACAATGAGCAGTTCTTC. It specifies CAPTPGKRLSSYNEQFF. The full variable domain, with the rest looked up from reference TRBV30 and TRBJ2-1, is SQTIHQWPATLVQPVGSPLSLECTVEGTSNPNLYWYRQAAGRGLQLLFYSVGIGQISSEVPQNLSASRPQDRQFILSSKKLLLSDSGFYLCAPTPGKRLSSYNEQFFGPGTRLTVL.

This clone showed up just once. V is TRBV7-2 and J is TRBJ2-3, with a tentative D call TRBD2 (6 bases). V was trimmed by 4 bases and J by 1 base, leaving 21 bases between them. From germline, CDR1 is SGHTA and CDR2 FQGNSA. This CDR3 is built from 18 residues. Here the CDR3 reads CASSSVGPTSSGTDTQYF. DNA of the CDR3: TGTGCCAGCAGCTCCGTAGGGCCTACTAGCTCCGGCACAGATACGCAGTATTTT.

This rearrangement joins TRBV3-1 (or the pseudogene TRBV3-2) to TRBJ2-3, with 7 bases matching TRBD2. V was pared by 4 bases and J by 2 bases, with 15 bases of the junction left unmatched. The CDR3 is made up of 18 amino acids. The germline V gene encodes CDR1 LGHDT and CDR2 YNNKEL (reference sequence). CDR3 in DNA: TGTGCCAGCAGCCCGAGTGTAGGACCTGGGACTATCACAGATACGCAGTATTTT. It yields the protein CASSPSVGPGTITDTQYF.

The chain carries TRBV19 and TRBJ2-2; 16 nucleotides align to TRBD2. With 5 bases clipped from V and 3 bases from J, the junction kept 3 bases outside the gene matches. CDR1 and CDR2 (germline): LNHDA, SQIVND (reference sequence). The CDR3 extends over 17 amino acids. The CDR3 region is CASSSGLAGGYTGELFF. The CDR3 region has the DNA TGTGCCAGTAGTTCGGGACTAGCGGGAGGGTACACCGGGGAGCTGTTTTTT.

In its sample, this clone was seen a few times. The V call is TRBV7-9, the J call TRBJ1-1; D gene uncertain. The CDR3 length is 12 residues. V shed 2 bases and J shed 5 bases, with 6 bases lying between them. Germline values: CDR1 SEHNR, CDR2 FQNEAQ (reference sequence). The CDR3 is CASSLSVTEAFF. As DNA, the CDR3 is TGTGCCAGCAGCTTATCCGTAACTGAAGCTTTCTTT.

The rearrangement links TRBV7-3 to TRBJ1-1, with 8 bases that match TRBD1. CDR3 length: 13 residues. V lost 5 bases to trimming and J lost 4 bases; unmatched junction nucleotides: 3. CDR1 and CDR2 from the germline V gene are SGHTA and FQGTGA. CDR3 DNA: TGTGCCAGCAGCATTGACAGGGGCACTGAAGCTTTCTTT. Amino acids: CASSIDRGTEAFF.

The chain has TRBV3-1 (or the pseudogene TRBV3-2) and TRBJ2-2, with D perhaps TRBD2 (5 bases). V lost 5 bases and J 6 bases, leaving 10 bases between the germline ends. Germline V CDR1 and CDR2: LGHDT, YNNKEL (reference sequence). CDR3 length: 13 amino acids. The CDR3 DNA sequence: TGTGCCAGCAGCTCCCTGGAGGCCGGGGAGCTGTTTTTT. This encodes CASSSLEAGELFF.

Only a few counts were recorded for this clone. This rearrangement joins TRBV27 to TRBJ2-7, with a tentative D call TRBD1 (5 bases). V was shortened by 6 bases and J by 0 bases, with 12 bases between the two germline ends. CDR3 length: 14 amino acids. Per the germline V gene, CDR1 is MNHEY and CDR2 is SMNVEV (reference sequence). The CDR3 DNA reads TGTGCCAGCAGCCAAAAGGGGTTCTCCTACGAGCAGTACTTC. It codes for CASSQKGFSYEQYF.

The chain links TRBV19 to TRBJ2-3; a weak D match, TRBD2 (7 bases). Germline CDR1 and CDR2: LNHDA and SQIVND (reference sequence). Trimming removed 0 bases at V and 5 bases at J, with 24 bases between. The CDR3 is made up of 19 amino acids. The CDR3 nucleotides are TGTGCCAGTAGTATAGATAGATGGGTCGGGGGCAGCGGGGTAGATACGCAGTATTTT. This gives the protein CASSIDRWVGGSGVDTQYF.

This clone has only one observation. The gene calls are TRBV19 and TRBJ2-5; 11 bases fit TRBD2. CDR1 LNHDA and CDR2 SQIVND come from the germline V gene (reference sequence). The CDR3 runs 17 residues. Trimming removed 0 bases from V and 2 bases from J; junction bases left unmatched: 5. For the CDR3, the DNA is TGTGCCAGTAGTATAGACCTAGCGGGGGGCCCACAAGAGACCCAGTACTTC. Translation: CASSIDLAGGPQETQYF.

The chain uses TRBV3-1 (or the pseudogene TRBV3-2) and TRBJ2-2; a possible D gene is TRBD2 (5 bases). CDR1 is LGHDT, CDR2 YNNKEL, per germline (reference sequence). The CDR3 length is 16 residues. Trimming took 4 bases from V and 4 from J, leaving 16 bases between them. CDR3 in amino acids: CASSPSGSFSTGELFF. The DNA of the CDR3 is TGTGCCAGCAGCCCAAGTGGGAGTTTCAGCACCGGGGAGCTGTTTTTT.

The chain carries TRBV19 and TRBJ2-2; perhaps TRBD1 as D (8 bases). V was trimmed by 6 bases and J by 5 bases, leaving 10 bases between them. Germline V gene data show CDR1 as LNHDA and CDR2 as SQIVND (reference sequence). The CDR3 consists of 13 residues. CDR3 in DNA: TGTGCCAGTAGACAGGGGGGGACCGGGGAGCTGTTTTTT. Amino acids: CASRQGGTGELFF.

The chain has TRBV9 and TRBJ2-5; D may be TRBD1 (7 bases). CDR3 length: 14 residues. Trimming took off 4 bases at V and 4 bases at J, with 14 bases between the two ends. The germline gives CDR1 SGDLS, CDR2 YYNGEE. In nucleotides, the CDR3 is TGTGCCAGCAGCCCTCGACAGGGAGGAGAGACCCAGTACTTC. Amino acids: CASSPRQGGETQYF.

V and J are TRBV5-1 and TRBJ1-4, with 9 bases fitting TRBD1. This CDR3 region has 17 residues. Germline CDR1 and CDR2: SGHRS and YFSETQ. With 1 base clipped from V and 3 bases from J, the junction kept 7 bases outside the gene matches. The chain's CDR3 is CASSLLGQGMANEKLFF. In DNA, the CDR3 is TGCGCCAGCAGCTTGTTGGGACAGGGCATGGCTAATGAAAAACTGTTTTTT. The full variable domain, in which reference TRBV5-1 and TRBJ1-4 provide the parts outside the CDR3, is KAGVTQTPRYLIKTRGQQVTLSCSPISGHRSVSWYQQTPGQGLQFLFEYFSETQRNKGNFPGRFSGRQFSNSRSEMNVSTLELGDSALYLCASSLLGQGMANEKLFFGSGTQLSVL.

About this clone itself: A junction boundary mismatches the germline segment, possibly from a read error. The J gene is TRBJ1-1, the V gene TRBV6-5, with 8 bases that match TRBD1. Germline V gene lookup returns CDR1 MNHEY and CDR2 SVGAGI. CDR3 length equals 14 residues. DNA of the CDR3: TGTGCCAGCAATTACGCAGGACAGGGCACTGAAGCTTTCTTT. This translates into CASNYAGQGTEAFF.

The chain recombines TRBV11-3 with TRBJ2-2, with 7 nucleotides matching TRBD1. Trimming took 8 bases from V and 6 from J; bases not matched to a gene: 9. Germline lookup yields CDR1 SGHNT and CDR2 YENEEA. The length of the CDR3 is 14 residues. The CDR3 sequence is CASGVNRGAGELFF. The CDR3 DNA reads as TGTGCCAGCGGGGTGAACAGGGGCGCCGGGGAGCTGTTTTTT. The full variable domain, completed using reference TRBV11-3 and TRBJ2-2, is EAGVVQSPRYKIIEKKQPVAFWCNPISGHNTLYWYLQNLGQGPELLIRYENEEAVDDSQLPKDRFSAERLKGVDSTLKIQPAELGDSAVYLCASGVNRGAGELFFGEGSRLTVL.

V gene TRBV19 combines with J gene TRBJ2-1; 9 nucleotides align to TRBD1. J lost 12 bases, V lost 5 bases, and 8 bases had no gene match. Germline V CDR1 and CDR2: LNHDA, SQIVND (reference sequence). The CDR3 spans 13 residues. CDR3 bases: TGTGCCAGTAGTGCCACAGGGGGCGAGAGGCAGTTCTTC. Translating it yields CASSATGGERQFF.

The rearrangement joins TRBV7-2 to TRBJ2-7; 9 nucleotides match TRBD1. The CDR3 length is 17 residues. Germline V gene lookup returns CDR1 SGHTA and CDR2 FQGNSA. Unmatched junction bases numbered 10, after V lost 1 base and J lost 3 bases. This chain's CDR3 is CASSLEGPGTGFYEQYF. The CDR3 DNA follows: TGTGCCAGCAGCTTAGAAGGGCCCGGGACAGGGTTCTACGAGCAGTACTTC. Looking up the rest from reference TRBV7-2 and TRBJ2-7 gives the full variable domain: GAGVSQSPSNKVTEKGKDVELRCDPISGHTALYWYRQSLGQGLEFLIYFQGNSAPDKSGLPSDRFSAERTGGSVSTLTIQRTQQEDSAVYLCASSLEGPGTGFYEQYFGPGTRLTVT.

In this sample, this clone turned up once. The chain is built from TRBV28 and TRBJ1-3, with 9 bases that match TRBD1. Trimming cost V 5 bases and J 4 bases; bases outside gene matches: 6. Germline V gene data show CDR1 as MDHEN and CDR2 as SYDVKM. The CDR3 runs to 15 residues. Here the CDR3 reads CASSLRTGEGNTIYF. In DNA, the CDR3 is TGTGCCAGCAGTCTAAGGACAGGGGAAGGAAACACCATATATTTT.

This chain uses TRBV7-3 with TRBJ2-3; possible D gene TRBD2, 6 bases. V lost 5 bases and J 2 bases, leaving 20 bases between the germline ends. The CDR3 spans 17 residues. CDR1 is SGHTA and CDR2 is FQGTGA in the germline V gene. The CDR3 spells CASSPSGALATTDTQYF. The DNA of the CDR3 is TGTGCCAGCAGCCCCTCGGGCGCTCTAGCGACCACAGATACGCAGTATTTT.

There are a few counts of this clone. This chain uses TRBV27 with TRBJ2-1, with 8 nucleotides matching TRBD1. The CDR3 is made up of 15 amino acids. Trimming at V came to 3 bases and at J to 7 bases, leaving 8 bases not matched to a gene. The V gene's germline CDR1 is MNHEY and CDR2 SMNVEV (reference sequence). The CDR3 nucleotides read TGTGCCAGCAGTTTTTGGCAGGGGGCTGGGAATGAGCAGTTCTTC. This gives the protein CASSFWQGAGNEQFF.

In the case of this clone: The junction departs from germline at one end; a sequencing error may be responsible. The chain employs TRBV19 and TRBJ2-1; TRBD1 agrees at 9 bases. Germline loops: CDR1 LNHDA, CDR2 SQIVND (reference sequence). The CDR3 contains 15 residues. The CDR3 DNA sequence: TGTGCCAGTAGTGCTACAGGGGGCTCCAACAATGAGCAGTTCTTC. Translating it yields CASSATGGSNNEQFF.